This T cell receptor (beta chain) was captured in a study of blood T cell repertoires in COVID-19. The overall study: Sources were T cells, B-cell-depleted T cells, or PBMCs; the material itself was cDNA or gDNA.

The assay was immunoSEQ multiplex PCR, and TCRdb's table has in-frame clones only and misses some. The sample holds some 170,000 clones, 84% seen once. Cohort placement rested on clinical history that participants reported themselves. Per the germline V gene, CDR1 is SGHRS and CDR2 is YFSETQ. This CDR3 spans 17 amino acids. V lost 0 bases to trimming and J lost 0 bases, with 10 bases between them. The rearrangement links TRBV5-1 to TRBJ1-6, with a tentative D call TRBD1 (5 bases). Sample: PBMCs or T cells enriched from blood (not recorded which). The source of this sequence is a man aged 50-59 years who had recovered from COVID-19. CDR3 in DNA: TGCGCCAGCAGCTTGGTTCCGGGGGACTCCTATAATTCACCCCTCCACTTT. Residues: CASSLVPGDSYNSPLHF.